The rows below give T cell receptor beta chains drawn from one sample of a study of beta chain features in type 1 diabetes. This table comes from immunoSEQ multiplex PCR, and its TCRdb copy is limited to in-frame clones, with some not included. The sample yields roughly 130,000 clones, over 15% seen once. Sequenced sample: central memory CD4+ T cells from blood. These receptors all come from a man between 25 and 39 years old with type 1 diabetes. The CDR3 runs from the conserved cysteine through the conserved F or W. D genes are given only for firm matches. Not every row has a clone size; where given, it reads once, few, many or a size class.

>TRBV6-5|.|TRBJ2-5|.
CASSFGHNQETQYF
TGTGCCAGCAGTTTTGGACACAACCAAGAGACCCAGTACTTC
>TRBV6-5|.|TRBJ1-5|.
CASRVRGDSNQPQHF
TGTGCCAGCAGGGTACGCGGGGATAGCAATCAGCCCCAGCATTTT
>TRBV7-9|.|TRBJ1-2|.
CASSLDSMAPGYTF
TGTGCCAGCAGCTTAGACAGCATGGCCCCTGGCTACACCTTC
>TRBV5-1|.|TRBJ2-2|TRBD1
CASSLEVGQGLTGELFF
TGCGCCAGCAGCCTGGAGGTCGGACAGGGTCTTACCGGGGAGCTGTTTTTT
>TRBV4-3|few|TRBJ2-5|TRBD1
CASSQRQGETQYF
TGCGCCAGCAGCCAACGACAGGGGGAGACCCAGTACTTC
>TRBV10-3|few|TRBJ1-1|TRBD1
CAISQGQGGTEAFF
TGTGCCATCAGCCAGGGACAGGGGGGCACTGAAGCTTTCTTT
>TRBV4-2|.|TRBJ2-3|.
CASSQRKGGDTQYF
TGTGCCAGCAGCCAAAGGAAAGGTGGAGATACGCAGTATTTT
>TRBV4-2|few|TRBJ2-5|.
CASSQDLWETQYF
TGTGCCAGCAGCCAAGATCTGTGGGAGACCCAGTACTTC
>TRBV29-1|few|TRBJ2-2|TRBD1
CSVQNYRDSANTGELFF
TGCAGCGTTCAAAACTACCGGGACAGCGCGAACACCGGGGAGCTGTTTTTT
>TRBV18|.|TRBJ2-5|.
CASSPQFGVGEETQYF
TGTGCCAGCTCACCACAATTTGGAGTTGGTGAAGAGACCCAGTACTTC
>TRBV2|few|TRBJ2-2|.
CASSGGQIGELFF
TGTGCCAGCAGTGGAGGACAGATCGGGGAGCTGTTTTTT
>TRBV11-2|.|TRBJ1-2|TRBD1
CASSLGTGRYGYTF
TGTGCCAGCAGCTTAGGGACAGGACGCTATGGCTACACCTTC
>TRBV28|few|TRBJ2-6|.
CASSPQDSLSGANVLTF
TGTGCCAGCAGTCCCCAGGACAGCCTGTCTGGGGCCAACGTCCTGACTTTC
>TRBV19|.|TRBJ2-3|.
CASGTATDTQYF
TGTGCCAGTGGGACTGCCACAGATACGCAGTATTTT
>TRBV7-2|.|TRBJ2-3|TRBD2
CASSPTSGGRTDTQYF
TGTGCCAGCAGCCCGACTAGCGGGGGACGCACAGATACGCAGTATTTT
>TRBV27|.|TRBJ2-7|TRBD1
CASTPGQGKYEQYF
TGTGCCAGCACCCCGGGACAGGGAAAATACGAGCAGTACTTC
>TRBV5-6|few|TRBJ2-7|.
CASSLGQGSYEQYF
TGTGCCAGCAGCTTAGGGCAGGGGTCCTACGAGCAGTACTTC
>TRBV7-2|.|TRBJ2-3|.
CASSLDGGAQYF
TGTGCCAGCAGCTTAGATGGCGGGGCGCAGTATTTT
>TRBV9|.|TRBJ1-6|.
CASARRVYSYNSPLHF
TGTGCCAGCGCCAGGAGGGTATACTCCTATAATTCACCCCTCCACTTT
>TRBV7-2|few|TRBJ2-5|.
CASSLVRDLGQETQYF
TGTGCCAGCAGCTTAGTCAGGGACCTCGGTCAAGAGACCCAGTACTTC
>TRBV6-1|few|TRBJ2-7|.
CASSEMYGYEQYF
TGTGCCAGCAGTGAAATGTATGGTTACGAGCAGTACTTC
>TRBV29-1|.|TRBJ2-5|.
CSVEGSLGETQYF
TGCAGCGTTGAGGGATCCTTGGGGGAGACCCAGTACTTC
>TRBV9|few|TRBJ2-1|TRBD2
CASSAGTSGGIEQFF
TGTGCCAGCAGCGCGGGGACTAGCGGGGGAATTGAGCAGTTCTTC
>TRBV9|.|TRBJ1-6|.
CASSLSDRYNSPLHF
TGTGCCAGCAGCCTTTCGGACAGATATAATTCACCCCTCCACTTT
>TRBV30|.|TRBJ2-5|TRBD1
CAWTRMTGGSALAETQYF
TGTGCCTGGACTAGGATGACAGGGGGCAGCGCTTTGGCGGAGACCCAGTACTTC
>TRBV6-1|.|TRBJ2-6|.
CASSTGAGANVLTF
TGTGCCAGCAGTACGGGGGCTGGGGCCAACGTCCTGACTTTC
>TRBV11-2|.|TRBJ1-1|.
CASSPRGGKGTEAFF
TGTGCCAGCAGCCCCCGTGGGGGAAAGGGCACTGAAGCTTTCTTT
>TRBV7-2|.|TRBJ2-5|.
CASSPHRVETQYF
TGTGCCAGCAGCCCCCACAGGGTTGAGACCCAGTACTTC
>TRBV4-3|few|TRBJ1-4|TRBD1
CASSQGQGTEKLFF
TGCGCCAGCAGCCAGGGACAGGGTACTGAAAAACTGTTTTTT
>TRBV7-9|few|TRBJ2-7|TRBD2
CASSPRLAGASYEQYF
TGTGCCAGCAGCCCCAGACTAGCGGGGGCCTCCTACGAGCAGTACTTC
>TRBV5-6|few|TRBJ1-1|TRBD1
CASSTTGDLTEAFF
TGTGCCAGCAGCACGACAGGGGACCTCACTGAAGCTTTCTTT
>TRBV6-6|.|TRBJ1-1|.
CASSSGEGTEAFF
TGTGCCAGCAGTTCGGGGGAGGGCACTGAAGCTTTCTTT
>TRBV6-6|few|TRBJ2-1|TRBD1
CASSYGTGGPNEQFF
TGTGCCAGCAGTTACGGGACAGGGGGCCCGAATGAGCAGTTCTTC
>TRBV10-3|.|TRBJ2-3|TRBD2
CASSDAGTSGSTDTQYF
TGTGCCAGCAGTGACGCCGGGACTAGCGGCAGCACAGATACGCAGTATTTT
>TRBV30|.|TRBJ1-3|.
CAWRTAGTGNTIYF
TGTGCCTGGCGTACGGCAGGGACTGGAAACACCATATATTTT
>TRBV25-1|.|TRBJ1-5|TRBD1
CASSAGTGEGNQPQHF
TGTGCCAGCAGTGCCGGGACAGGTGAGGGCAATCAGCCCCAGCATTTT
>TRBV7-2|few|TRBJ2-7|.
CASSPTQVWEQYF
TGTGCCAGCAGCCCTACTCAGGTTTGGGAGCAGTACTTC
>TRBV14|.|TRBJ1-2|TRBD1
CASSPTGDGYTF
TGTGCCAGCAGCCCGACAGGGGATGGCTACACCTTC
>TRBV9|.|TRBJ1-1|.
CASSPRGNTEAFF
TGTGCCAGCAGCCCCCGGGGGAACACTGAAGCTTTCTTT
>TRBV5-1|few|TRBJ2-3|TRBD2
CASSVGRGSTDTQYF
TGCGCCAGCAGCGTAGGGCGGGGGAGCACAGATACGCAGTATTTT
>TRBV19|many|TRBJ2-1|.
CASSPGYNEQFF
TGTGCCAGTAGCCCAGGCTACAATGAGCAGTTCTTC
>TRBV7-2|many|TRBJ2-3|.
CASSLGPTSTDTQYF
TGTGCCAGCAGCTTAGGGCCCACCAGCACAGATACGCAGTATTTT
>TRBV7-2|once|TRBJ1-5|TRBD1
CASSFGQGHQPQHF
TGTGCCAGCAGCTTTGGACAGGGTCATCAGCCCCAGCATTTT
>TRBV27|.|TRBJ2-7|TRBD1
CASSPTGGIIYEQYF
TGTGCCAGCAGTCCCACAGGGGGGATCATCTACGAGCAGTACTTC
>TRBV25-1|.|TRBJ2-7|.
CASSQTGLEQYF
TGTGCCAGCAGCCAAACAGGCCTCGAGCAGTACTTC
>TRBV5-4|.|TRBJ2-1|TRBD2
CASNKGLAGYNEQFF
TGTGCCAGCAACAAAGGACTAGCGGGGTACAATGAGCAGTTCTTC
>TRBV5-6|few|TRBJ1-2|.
CASSLIRDSGYTF
TGTGCCAGCAGCTTAATCAGGGATAGTGGCTACACCTTC